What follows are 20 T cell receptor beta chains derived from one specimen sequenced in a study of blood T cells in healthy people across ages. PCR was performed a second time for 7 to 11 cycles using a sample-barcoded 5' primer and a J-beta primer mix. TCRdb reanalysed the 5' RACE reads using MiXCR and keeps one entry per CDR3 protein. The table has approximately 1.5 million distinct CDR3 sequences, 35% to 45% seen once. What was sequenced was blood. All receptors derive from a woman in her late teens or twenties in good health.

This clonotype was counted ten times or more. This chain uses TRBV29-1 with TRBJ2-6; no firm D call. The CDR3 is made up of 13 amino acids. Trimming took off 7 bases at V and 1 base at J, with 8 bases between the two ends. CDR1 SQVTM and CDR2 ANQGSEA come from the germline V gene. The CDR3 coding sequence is TGCAGCGCTGCGCGGTCTGGGGCCAACGTCCTGACTTTC. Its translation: CSAARSGANVLTF.

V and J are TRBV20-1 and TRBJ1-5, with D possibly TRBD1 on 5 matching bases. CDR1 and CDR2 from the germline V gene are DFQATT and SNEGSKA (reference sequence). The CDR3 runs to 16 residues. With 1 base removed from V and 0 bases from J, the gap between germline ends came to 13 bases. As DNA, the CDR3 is TGCAGTGCTAGAGCAGCAAGAGGGGCTAGCAATCAGCCCCAGCATTTT. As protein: CSARAARGASNQPQHF.

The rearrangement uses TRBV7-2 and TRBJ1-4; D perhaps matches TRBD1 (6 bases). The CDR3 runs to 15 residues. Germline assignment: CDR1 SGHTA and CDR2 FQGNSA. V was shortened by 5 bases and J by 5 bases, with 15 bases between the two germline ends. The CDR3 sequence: CASSRHREANEKLFF. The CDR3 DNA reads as TGTGCCAGCAGCCGTCACAGGGAAGCAAATGAAAAACTGTTTTTT.

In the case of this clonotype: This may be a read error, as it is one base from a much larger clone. The CDR3 spells CASSIRTGKYNKQFF. The CDR3 nucleotides read TGCGCCAGCAGCATTCGGACAGGAAAATACAATAAGCAGTTCTTC. This chain joins TRBV5-1 and TRBJ2-1; 7 bases are a match to TRBD1. The CDR3 consists of 15 residues. Germline CDR1 is SGHRS and CDR2 is YFSETQ.

For the CDR3, the DNA is TGTGCCATCAGTGAAGGGGCCTTCACAGATACGCAGTATTTT. Encoded protein: CAISEGAFTDTQYF. The chain is built from TRBV10-3 and TRBJ2-3, with D possibly TRBD1 on 5 matching bases. CDR3 length: 14 residues. Trimming pared 3 bases from V and 2 bases from J, leaving 9 bases between. Germline V lookup: CDR1 ENHRY, CDR2 SYGVKD.

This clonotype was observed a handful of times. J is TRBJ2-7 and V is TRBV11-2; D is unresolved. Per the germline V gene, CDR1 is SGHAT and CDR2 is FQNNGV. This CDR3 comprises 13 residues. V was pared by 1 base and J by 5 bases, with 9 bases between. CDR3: CASSLVGPDEQYF. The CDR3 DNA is TGTGCCAGCAGCTTAGTCGGGCCGGACGAGCAGTACTTC.

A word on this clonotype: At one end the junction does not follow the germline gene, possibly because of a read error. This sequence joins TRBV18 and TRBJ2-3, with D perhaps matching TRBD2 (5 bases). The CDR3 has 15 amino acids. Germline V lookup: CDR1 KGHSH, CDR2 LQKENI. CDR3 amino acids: CASPPGGPSTDTQYF. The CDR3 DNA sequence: TGTGCCAGCCCACCAGGAGGTCCTAGCACAGATACGCAGTATTTT. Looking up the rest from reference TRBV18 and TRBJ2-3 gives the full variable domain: NAGVMQNPRHLVRRRGQEARLRCSPMKGHSHVYWYRQLPEEGLKFMVYLQKENIIDESGMPKERFSAEFPKEGPSILRIQQVVRGDSAAYFCASPPGGPSTDTQYFGPGTRLTVL.

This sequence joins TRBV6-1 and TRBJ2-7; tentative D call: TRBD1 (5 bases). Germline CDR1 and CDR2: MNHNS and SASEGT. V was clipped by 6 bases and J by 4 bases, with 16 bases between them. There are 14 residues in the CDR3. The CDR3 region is CASRIGAISYEQYF. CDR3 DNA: TGTGCCAGCAGGATAGGGGCGATTTCTTACGAGCAGTACTTC.

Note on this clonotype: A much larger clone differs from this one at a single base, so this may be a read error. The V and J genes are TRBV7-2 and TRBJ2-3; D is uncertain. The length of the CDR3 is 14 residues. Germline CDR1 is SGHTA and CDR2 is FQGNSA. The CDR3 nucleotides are TGTGCCGGCAGCTCCAGTTCCAGCACAGATACGCAGTATTTT. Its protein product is CAGSSSSSTDTQYF.

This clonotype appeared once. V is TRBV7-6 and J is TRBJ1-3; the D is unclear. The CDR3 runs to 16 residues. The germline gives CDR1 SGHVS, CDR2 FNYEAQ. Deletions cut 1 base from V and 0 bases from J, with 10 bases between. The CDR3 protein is CASSLVGSFSGNTIYF. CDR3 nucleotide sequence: TGTGCCAGCAGCTTAGTTGGTAGCTTCTCTGGAAACACCATATATTTT.

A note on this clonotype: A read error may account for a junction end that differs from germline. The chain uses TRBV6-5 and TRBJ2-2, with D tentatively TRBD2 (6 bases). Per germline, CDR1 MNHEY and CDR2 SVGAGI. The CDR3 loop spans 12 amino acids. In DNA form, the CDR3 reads TGTGCCAGCAGGGGTGCGGCCGGGGGGCTGTTTTTT. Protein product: CASRGAAGGLFF.

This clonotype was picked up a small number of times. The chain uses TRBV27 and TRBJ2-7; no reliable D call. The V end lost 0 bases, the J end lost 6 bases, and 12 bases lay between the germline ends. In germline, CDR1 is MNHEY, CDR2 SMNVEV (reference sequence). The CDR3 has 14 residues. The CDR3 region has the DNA TGTGCCAGCAGTTTATCGGTGAGGCTCTCCGAGCAGTACTTC. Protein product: CASSLSVRLSEQYF.

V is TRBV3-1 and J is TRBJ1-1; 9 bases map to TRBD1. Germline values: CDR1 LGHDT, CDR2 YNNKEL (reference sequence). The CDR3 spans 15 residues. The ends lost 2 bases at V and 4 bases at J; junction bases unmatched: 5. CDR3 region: CASSQTTGGSTEAFF. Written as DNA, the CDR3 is TGTGCCAGCAGCCAAACCACAGGGGGCAGCACTGAAGCTTTCTTT.

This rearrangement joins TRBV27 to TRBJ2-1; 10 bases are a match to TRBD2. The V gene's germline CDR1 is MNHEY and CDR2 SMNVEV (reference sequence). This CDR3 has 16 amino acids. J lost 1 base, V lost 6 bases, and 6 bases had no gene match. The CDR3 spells CASSSLLAGSYNEQFF. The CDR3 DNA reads TGTGCCAGCAGCTCTCTACTAGCGGGATCCTACAATGAGCAGTTCTTC.

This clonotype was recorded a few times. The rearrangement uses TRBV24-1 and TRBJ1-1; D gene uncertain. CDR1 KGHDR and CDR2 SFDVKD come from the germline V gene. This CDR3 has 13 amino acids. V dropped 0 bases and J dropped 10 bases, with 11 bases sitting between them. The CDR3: CATSDLPGEAAFF. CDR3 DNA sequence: TGTGCCACCAGTGATTTGCCCGGGGAAGCAGCTTTCTTT.

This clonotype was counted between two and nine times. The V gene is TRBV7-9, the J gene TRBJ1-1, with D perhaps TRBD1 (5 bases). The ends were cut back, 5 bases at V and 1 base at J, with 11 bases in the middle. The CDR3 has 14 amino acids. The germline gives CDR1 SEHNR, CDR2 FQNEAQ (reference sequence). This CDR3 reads CASSTQRGNTEAFF. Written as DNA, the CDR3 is TGTGCCAGCAGCACCCAAAGGGGGAACACTGAAGCTTTCTTT. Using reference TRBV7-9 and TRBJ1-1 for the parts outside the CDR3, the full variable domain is DTGVSQNPRHKITKRGQNVTFRCDPISEHNRLYWYRQTLGQGPEFLTYFQNEAQLEKSRLLSDRFSAERPKGSFSTLEIQRTEQGDSAMYLCASSTQRGNTEAFFGQGTRLTVV.

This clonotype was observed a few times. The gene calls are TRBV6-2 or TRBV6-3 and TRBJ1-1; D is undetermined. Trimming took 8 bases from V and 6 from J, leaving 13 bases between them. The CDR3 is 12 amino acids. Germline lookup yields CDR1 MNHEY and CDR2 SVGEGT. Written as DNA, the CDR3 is TGTGCCAGCGGGTCCCTTTTAGCTGAAGCTTTCTTT. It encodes CASGSLLAEAFF.

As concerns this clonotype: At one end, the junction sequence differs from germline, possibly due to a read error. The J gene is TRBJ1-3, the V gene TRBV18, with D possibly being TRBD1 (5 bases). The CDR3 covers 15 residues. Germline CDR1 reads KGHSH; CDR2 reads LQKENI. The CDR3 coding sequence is TGTGCCAGCTCACCAAGTCCAGGGACGGGAAGCACCATATATTTT. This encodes CASSPSPGTGSTIYF.

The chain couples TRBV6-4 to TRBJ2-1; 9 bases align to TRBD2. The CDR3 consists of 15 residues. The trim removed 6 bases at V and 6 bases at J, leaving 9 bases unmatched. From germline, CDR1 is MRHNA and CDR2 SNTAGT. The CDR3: CASSAGLAGSNEQFF. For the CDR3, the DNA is TGTGCCAGCAGCGCAGGGCTAGCGGGATCCAATGAGCAGTTCTTC.

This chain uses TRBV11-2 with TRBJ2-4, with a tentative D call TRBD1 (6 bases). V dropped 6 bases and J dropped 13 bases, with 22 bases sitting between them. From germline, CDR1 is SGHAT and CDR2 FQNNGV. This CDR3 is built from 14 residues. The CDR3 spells CASRTPFTGREQYF. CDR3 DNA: TGTGCCAGCAGAACGCCGTTTACAGGGAGAGAGCAGTACTTC.